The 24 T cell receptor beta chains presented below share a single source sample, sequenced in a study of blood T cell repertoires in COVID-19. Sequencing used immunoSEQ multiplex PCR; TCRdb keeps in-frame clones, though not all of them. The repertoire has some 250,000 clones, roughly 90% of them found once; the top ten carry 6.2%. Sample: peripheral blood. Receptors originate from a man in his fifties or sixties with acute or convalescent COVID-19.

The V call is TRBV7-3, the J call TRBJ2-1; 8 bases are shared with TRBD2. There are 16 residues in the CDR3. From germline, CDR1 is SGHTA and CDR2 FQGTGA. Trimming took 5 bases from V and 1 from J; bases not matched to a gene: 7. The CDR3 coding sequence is TGTGCCAGCAGCCCCCAAGCGGGAGAGTCCTACAATGAGCAGTTCTTC. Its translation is CASSPQAGESYNEQFF.

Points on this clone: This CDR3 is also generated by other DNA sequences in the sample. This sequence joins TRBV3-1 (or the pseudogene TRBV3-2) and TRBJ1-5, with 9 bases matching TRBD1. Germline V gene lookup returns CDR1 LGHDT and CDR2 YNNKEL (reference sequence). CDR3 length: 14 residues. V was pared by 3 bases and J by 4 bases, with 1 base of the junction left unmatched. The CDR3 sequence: CASSQGQGNQPQHF. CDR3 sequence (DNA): TGTGCCAGCAGCCAGGGACAGGGAAATCAGCCCCAGCATTTT.

CDR3 coding DNA: TGCGCCAGCAGCCAAGATCCCTACAGCGTGTGGGAAGGGGACAATGAGCAGTTCTTC. Translating gives CASSQDPYSVWEGDNEQFF. V and J are TRBV4-3 and TRBJ2-1, with D maybe TRBD1 (5 bases). Per germline, CDR1 LGHNA and CDR2 YSLEER. This CDR3 contains 19 residues. The V end was cut by 0 bases, the J end by 5 bases, with 23 bases between.

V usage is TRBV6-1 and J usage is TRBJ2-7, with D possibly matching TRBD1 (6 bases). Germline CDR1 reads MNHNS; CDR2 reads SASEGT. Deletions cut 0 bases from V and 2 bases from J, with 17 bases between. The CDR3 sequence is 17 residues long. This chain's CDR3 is CASSEALWGTPTYEQYF. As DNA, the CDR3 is TGTGCCAGCAGTGAAGCGTTATGGGGGACACCGACCTACGAGCAGTACTTC.

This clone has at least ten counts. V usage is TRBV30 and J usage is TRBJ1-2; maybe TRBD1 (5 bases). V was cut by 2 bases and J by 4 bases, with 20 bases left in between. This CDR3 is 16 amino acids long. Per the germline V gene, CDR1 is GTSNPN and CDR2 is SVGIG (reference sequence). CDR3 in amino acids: CAWSSIPGLRGYGYTF. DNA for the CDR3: TGTGCCTGGAGTTCGATACCGGGACTCCGGGGCTATGGCTACACCTTC.

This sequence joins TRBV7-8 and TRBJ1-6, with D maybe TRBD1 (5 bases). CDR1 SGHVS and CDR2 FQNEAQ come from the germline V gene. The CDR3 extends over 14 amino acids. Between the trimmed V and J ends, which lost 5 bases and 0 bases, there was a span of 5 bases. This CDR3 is CASSRGSYNSPLHF. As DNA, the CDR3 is TGTGCCAGCAGCAGGGGCTCCTATAATTCACCCCTCCACTTT.

The CDR3 is CASSLGLHNLNEQFF. The CDR3 DNA sequence: TGTGCCAGCAGCTTGGGGCTCCATAACCTGAATGAGCAGTTCTTC. The V and J genes are TRBV7-9 and TRBJ2-1; a weak D match, TRBD1 (5 bases). CDR1 and CDR2 (germline): SEHNR, FQNEAQ (reference sequence). The CDR3 sequence is 15 residues long. V shed 3 bases and J shed 7 bases, with 16 bases lying between them.

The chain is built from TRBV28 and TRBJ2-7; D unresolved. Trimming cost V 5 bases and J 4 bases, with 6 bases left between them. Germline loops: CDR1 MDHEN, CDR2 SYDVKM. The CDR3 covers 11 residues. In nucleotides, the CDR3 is TGTGCCAGCAGTCTCTATTACGAGCAGTACTTC. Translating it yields CASSLYYEQYF.

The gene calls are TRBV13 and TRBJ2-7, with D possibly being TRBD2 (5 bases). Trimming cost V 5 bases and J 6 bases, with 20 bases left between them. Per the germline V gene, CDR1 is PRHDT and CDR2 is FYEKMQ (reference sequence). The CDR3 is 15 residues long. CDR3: CASSLSDSPGGEQYF. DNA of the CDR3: TGTGCCAGCAGCCTTTCGGACTCCCCCGGTGGCGAGCAGTACTTC.

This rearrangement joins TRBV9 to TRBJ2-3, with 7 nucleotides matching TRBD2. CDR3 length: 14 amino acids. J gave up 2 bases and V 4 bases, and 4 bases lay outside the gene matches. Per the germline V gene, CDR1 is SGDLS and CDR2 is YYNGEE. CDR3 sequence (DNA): TGTGCCAGCAGCCAACGACTAGCCACAGATACGCAGTATTTT. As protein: CASSQRLATDTQYF.

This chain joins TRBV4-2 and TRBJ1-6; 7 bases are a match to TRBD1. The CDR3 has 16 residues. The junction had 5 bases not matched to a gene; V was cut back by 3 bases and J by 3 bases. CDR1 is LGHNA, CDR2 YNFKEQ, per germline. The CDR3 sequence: CASSQGTVYYNSPLHF. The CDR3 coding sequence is TGTGCCAGCAGCCAGGGGACAGTCTACTATAATTCACCCCTCCACTTT.

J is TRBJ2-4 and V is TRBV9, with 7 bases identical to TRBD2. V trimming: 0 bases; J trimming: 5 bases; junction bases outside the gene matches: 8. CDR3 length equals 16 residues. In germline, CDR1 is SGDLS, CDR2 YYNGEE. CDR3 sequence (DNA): TGTGCCAGCAGCGTAGATTCGGGGAGGGTCCAAAACATTCAGTACTTC. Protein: CASSVDSGRVQNIQYF.

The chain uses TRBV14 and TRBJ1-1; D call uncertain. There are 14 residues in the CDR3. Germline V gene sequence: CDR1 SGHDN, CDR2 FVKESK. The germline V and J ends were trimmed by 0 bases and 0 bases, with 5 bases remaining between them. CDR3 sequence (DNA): TGTGCCAGCAGCCAAGACCAGATGAACACTGAAGCTTTCTTT. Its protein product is CASSQDQMNTEAFF.

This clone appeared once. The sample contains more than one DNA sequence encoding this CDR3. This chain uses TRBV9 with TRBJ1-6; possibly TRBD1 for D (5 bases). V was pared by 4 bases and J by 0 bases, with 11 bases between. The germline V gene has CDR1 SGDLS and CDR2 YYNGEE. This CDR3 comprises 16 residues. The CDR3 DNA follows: TGTGCCAGCAGCCCCCGACAGAGCTCCTATAATTCACCCCTCCACTTT. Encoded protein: CASSPRQSSYNSPLHF.

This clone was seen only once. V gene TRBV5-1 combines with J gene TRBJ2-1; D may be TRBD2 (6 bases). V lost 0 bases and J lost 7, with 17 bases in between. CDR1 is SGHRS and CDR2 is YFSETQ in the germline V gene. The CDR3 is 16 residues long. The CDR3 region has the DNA TGCGCCAGCAGCTTGGGTGGCTCTCCCGCGGGGAATGAGCAGTTCTTC. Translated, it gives CASSLGGSPAGNEQFF.

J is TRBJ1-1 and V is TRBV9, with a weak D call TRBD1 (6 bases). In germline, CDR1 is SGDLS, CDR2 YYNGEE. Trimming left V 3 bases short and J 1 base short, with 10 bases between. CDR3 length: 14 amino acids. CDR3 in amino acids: CASSGSRGNTEAFF. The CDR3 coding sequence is TGTGCCAGCAGCGGTTCCAGGGGGAACACTGAAGCTTTCTTT. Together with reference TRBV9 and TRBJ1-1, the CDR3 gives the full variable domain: DSGVTQTPKHLITATGQRVTLRCSPRSGDLSVYWYQQSLDQGLQFLIQYYNGEERAKGNILERFSAQQFPDLHSELNLSSLELGDSALYFCASSGSRGNTEAFFGQGTRLTVV.

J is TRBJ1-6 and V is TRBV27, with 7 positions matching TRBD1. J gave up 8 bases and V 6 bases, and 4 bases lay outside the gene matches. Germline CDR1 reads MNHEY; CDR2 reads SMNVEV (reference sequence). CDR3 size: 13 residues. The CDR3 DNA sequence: TGTGCCAGCAGCTTAACAGGGGATTCACCCCTCCACTTT. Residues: CASSLTGDSPLHF.

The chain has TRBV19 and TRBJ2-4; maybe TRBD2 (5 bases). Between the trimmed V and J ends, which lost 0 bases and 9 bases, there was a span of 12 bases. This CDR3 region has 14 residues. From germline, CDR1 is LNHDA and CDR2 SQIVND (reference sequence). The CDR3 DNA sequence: TGTGCCAGTAGTATAGAGCAGCCCGCGGGCATTCAGTACTTC. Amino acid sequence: CASSIEQPAGIQYF.

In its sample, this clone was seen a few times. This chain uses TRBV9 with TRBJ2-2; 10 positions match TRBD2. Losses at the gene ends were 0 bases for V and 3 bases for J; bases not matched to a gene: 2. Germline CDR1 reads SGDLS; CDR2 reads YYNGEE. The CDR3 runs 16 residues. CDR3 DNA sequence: TGTGCCAGCAGCGTAGCAGCGGGAGGGGACACCGGGGAGCTGTTTTTT. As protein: CASSVAAGGDTGELFF.

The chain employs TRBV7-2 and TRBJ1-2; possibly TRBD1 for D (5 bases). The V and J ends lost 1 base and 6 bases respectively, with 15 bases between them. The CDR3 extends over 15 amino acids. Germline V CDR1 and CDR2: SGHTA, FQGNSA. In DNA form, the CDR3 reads TGTGCCAGCAGCTTAGAGGGGAGGCCAATTGATGGCTACACCTTC. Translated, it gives CASSLEGRPIDGYTF.

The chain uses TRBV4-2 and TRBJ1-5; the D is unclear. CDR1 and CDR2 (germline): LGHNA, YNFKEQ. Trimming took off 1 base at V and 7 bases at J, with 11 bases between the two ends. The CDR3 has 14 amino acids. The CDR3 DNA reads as TGTGCCAGCAGCCAAGTAGCGGGTGGACAGCCCCAGCATTTT. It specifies CASSQVAGGQPQHF.

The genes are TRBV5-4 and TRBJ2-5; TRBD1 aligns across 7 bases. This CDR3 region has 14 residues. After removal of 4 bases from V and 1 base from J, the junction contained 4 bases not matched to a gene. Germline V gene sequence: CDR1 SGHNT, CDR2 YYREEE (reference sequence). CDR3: CASSRDSFQETQYF. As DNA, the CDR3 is TGTGCCAGCAGCCGGGACAGTTTCCAAGAGACCCAGTACTTC.

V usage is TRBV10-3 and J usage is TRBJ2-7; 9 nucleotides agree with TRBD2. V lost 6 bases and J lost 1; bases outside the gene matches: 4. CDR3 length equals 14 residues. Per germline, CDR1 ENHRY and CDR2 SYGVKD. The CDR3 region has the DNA TGTGCCATCAGGACTAGCGGAGGATCCTACGAGCAGTACTTC. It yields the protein CAIRTSGGSYEQYF.

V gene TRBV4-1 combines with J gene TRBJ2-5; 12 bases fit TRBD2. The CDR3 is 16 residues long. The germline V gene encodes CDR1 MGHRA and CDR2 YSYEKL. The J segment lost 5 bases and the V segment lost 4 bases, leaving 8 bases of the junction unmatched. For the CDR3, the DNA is TGCGCCAGCAGCCTCCGACTAGCGGGAGCGGAGGAGACCCAGTACTTC. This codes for CASSLRLAGAEETQYF.